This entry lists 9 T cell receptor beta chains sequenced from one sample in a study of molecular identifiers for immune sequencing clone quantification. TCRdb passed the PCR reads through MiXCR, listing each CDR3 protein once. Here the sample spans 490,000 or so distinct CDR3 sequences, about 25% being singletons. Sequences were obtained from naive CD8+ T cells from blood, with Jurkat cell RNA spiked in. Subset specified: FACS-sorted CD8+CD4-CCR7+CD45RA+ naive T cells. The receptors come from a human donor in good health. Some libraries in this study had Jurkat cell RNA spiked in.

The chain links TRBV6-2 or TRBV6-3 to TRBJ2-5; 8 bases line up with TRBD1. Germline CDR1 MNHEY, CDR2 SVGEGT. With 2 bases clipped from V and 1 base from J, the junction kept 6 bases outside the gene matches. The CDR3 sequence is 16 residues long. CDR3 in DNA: TGTGCCAGCAGTTACGGCCGGACAGGGCGCCAAGAGACCCAGTACTTC. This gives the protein CASSYGRTGRQETQYF.

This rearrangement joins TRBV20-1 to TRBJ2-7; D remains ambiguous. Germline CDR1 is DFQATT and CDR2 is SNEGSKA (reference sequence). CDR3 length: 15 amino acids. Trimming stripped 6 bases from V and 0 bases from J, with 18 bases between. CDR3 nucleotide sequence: TGCAGTGCCATCAACTACCGAGATTCCTCCTACGAGCAGTACTTC. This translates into CSAINYRDSSYEQYF.

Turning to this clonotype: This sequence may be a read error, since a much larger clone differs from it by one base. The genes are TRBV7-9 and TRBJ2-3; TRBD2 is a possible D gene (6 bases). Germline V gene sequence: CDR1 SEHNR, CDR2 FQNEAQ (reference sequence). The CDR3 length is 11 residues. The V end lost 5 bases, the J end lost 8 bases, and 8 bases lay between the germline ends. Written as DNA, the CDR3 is TGTGCCAGCAGCCGACTAGGTACGCAGTATTTT. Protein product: CASSRLGTQYF.

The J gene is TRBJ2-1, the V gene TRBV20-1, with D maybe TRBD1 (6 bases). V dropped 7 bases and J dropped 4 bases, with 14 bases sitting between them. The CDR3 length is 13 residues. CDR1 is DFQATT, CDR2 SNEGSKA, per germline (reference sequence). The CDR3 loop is CSGLRGIYNEQFF. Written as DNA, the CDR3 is TGCAGTGGCCTCAGGGGAATTTACAATGAGCAGTTCTTC.

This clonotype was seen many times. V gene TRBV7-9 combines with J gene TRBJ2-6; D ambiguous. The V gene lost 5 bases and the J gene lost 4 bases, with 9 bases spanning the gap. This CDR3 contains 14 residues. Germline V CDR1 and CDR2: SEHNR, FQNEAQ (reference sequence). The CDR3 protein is CASSPPRGANVLTF. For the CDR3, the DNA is TGTGCCAGCAGCCCCCCCAGGGGGGCCAACGTCCTGACTTTC.

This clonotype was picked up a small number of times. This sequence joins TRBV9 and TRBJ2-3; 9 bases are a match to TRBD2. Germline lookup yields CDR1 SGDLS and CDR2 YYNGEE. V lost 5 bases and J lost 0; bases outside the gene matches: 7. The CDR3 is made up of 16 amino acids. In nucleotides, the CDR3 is TGTGCCAGCAGTGGTAGCGGGAGTTTTAGCACAGATACGCAGTATTTT. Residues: CASSGSGSFSTDTQYF.

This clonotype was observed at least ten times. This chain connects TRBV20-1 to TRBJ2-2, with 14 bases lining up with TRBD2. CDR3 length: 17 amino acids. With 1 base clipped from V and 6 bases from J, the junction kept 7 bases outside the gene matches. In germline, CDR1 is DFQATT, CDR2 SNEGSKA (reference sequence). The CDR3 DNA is TGCAGTGCTAGAGGGACTCAGGGACTAGCGGGAGCCGGGGAGCTGTTTTTT. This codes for CSARGTQGLAGAGELFF.

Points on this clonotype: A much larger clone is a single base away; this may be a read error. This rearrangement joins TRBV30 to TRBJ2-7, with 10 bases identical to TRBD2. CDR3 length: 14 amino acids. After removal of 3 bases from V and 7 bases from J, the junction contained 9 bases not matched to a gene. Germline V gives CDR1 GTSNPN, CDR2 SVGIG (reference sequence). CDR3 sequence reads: CAWSPVLAGAEQYF. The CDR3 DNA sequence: TGTGCCTGGAGCCCGGTGCTAGCGGGAGCGGAGCAGTACTTC.

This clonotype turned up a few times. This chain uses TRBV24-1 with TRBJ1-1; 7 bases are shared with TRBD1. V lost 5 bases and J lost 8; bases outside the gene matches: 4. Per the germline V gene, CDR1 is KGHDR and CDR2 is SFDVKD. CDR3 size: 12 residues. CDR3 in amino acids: CATSAQTGEAFF. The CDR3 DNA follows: TGTGCCACCAGTGCCCAGACAGGGGAAGCTTTCTTT.